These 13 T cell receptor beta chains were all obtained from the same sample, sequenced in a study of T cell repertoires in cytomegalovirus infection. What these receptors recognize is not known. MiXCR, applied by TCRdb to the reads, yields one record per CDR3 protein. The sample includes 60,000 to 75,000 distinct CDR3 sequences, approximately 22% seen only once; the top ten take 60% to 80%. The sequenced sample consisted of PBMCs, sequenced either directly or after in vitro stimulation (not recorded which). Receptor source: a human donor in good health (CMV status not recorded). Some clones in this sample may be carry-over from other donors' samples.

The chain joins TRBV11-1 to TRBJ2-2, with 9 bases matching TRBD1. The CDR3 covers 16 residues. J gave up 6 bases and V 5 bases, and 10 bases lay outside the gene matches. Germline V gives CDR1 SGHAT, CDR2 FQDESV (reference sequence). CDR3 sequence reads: CASSTSGTGRSGELFF. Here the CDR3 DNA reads TGTGCCAGCAGCACCTCCGGGACAGGGAGGTCCGGGGAGCTGTTTTTT.

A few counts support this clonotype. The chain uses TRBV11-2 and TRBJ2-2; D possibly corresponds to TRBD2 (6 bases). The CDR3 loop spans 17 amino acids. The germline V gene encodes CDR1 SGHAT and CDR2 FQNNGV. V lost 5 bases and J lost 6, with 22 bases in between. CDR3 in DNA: TGTGCCAGCAGCATCGCAGCGGCCCCCGGGGGAGCCGGGGAGCTGTTTTTT. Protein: CASSIAAAPGGAGELFF.

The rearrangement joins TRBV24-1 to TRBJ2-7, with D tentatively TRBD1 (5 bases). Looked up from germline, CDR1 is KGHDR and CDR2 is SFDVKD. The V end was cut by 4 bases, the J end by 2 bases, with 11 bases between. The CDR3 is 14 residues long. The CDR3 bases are TGTGCCACCAGTGAAGCAGGGAAAGCCTACGAGCAGTACTTC. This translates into CATSEAGKAYEQYF.

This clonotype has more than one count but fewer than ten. CDR3 protein: CASSPRTDYNEQFF. The CDR3 DNA is TGTGCCAGTAGTCCCCGGACTGACTACAATGAGCAGTTCTTC. The rearrangement links TRBV19 to TRBJ2-1; tentatively, D is TRBD2 (5 bases). The germline V gene has CDR1 LNHDA and CDR2 SQIVND (reference sequence). The length of the CDR3 is 14 residues. V lost 5 bases and J 3 bases, leaving 11 bases between the germline ends.

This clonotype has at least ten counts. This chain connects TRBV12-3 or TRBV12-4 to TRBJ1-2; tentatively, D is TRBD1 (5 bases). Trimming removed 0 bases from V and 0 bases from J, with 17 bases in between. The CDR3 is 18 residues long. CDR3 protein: CASSLASGERGPNYGYTF. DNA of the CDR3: TGTGCCAGCAGTTTAGCGTCGGGGGAAAGGGGCCCTAACTATGGCTACACCTTC.

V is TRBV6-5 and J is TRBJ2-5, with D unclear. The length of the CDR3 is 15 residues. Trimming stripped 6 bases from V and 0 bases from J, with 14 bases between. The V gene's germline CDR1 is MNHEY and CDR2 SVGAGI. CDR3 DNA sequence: TGTGCCAGCAGCAACCTTTTGGGTTACCAAGAGACCCAGTACTTC. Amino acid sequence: CASSNLLGYQETQYF.

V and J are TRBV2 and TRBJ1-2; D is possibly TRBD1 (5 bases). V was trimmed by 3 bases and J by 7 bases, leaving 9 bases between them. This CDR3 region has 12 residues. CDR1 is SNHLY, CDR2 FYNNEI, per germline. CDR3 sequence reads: CASSDSRVGYTF. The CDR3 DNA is TGTGCCAGCAGTGATAGCAGGGTTGGCTACACCTTC. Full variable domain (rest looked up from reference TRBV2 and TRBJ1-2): EPEVTQTPSHQVTQMGQEVILRCVPISNHLYFYWYRQILGQKVEFLVSFYNNEISEKSEIFDDQFSVERPDGSNFTLKIRSTKLEDSAMYFCASSDSRVGYTFGSGTRLTVV.

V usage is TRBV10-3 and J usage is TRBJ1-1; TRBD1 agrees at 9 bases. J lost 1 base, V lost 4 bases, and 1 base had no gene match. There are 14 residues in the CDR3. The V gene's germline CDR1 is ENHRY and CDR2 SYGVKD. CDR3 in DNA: TGTGCCATCAGTGCGGACAGGGGGAACACTGAAGCTTTCTTT. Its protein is CAISADRGNTEAFF.

CDR3 DNA: TGTGCCAGCAGTTTGTTGGTGGAGACCCAGTACTTC. Translation: CASSLLVETQYF. This chain connects TRBV12-3 or TRBV12-4 to TRBJ2-5; D ambiguous. Deletions cut 3 bases from V and 5 bases from J, with 7 bases between. The CDR3 sequence is 12 residues long.

For the CDR3, the DNA is TGCGCCAGACACGTCAAAGAGAAGCGGGAGGGCCGGGGGCGACGATCCTACGAGCAGTACTTC. It is translated as CARHVKEKREGRGRRSYEQYF. The genes are TRBV5-1 and TRBJ2-7, with 10 bases matching TRBD2. There are 21 residues in the CDR3. V lost 8 bases, J lost 1 base, and 27 bases stayed unmatched. Germline V gene sequence: CDR1 SGHRS, CDR2 YFSETQ.

The CDR3 reads CASTRDRGRGTEAFF. As DNA, the CDR3 is TGTGCCAGCACCCGGGACAGGGGGCGCGGCACTGAAGCTTTCTTT. J is TRBJ1-1 and V is TRBV7-2; 12 bases match TRBD1. The CDR3 length is 15 residues. Trimming removed 7 bases from V and 4 bases from J; junction bases left unmatched: 7. Germline CDR1 reads SGHTA; CDR2 reads FQGNSA.

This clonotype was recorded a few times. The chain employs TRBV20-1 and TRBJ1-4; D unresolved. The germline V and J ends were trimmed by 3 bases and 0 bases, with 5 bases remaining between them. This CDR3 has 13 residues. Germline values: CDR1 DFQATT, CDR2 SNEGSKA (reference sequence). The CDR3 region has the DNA TGCAGTGCTAGGCGGGCAACTAATGAAAAACTGTTTTTT. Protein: CSARRATNEKLFF.

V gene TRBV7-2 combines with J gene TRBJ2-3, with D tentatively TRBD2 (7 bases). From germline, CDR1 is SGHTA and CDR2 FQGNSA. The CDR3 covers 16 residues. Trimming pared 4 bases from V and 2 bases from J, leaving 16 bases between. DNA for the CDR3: TGTGCCAGCAGCTCCTGGGGGCGGGAGCCCACAGATACGCAGTATTTT. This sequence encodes CASSSWGREPTDTQYF.